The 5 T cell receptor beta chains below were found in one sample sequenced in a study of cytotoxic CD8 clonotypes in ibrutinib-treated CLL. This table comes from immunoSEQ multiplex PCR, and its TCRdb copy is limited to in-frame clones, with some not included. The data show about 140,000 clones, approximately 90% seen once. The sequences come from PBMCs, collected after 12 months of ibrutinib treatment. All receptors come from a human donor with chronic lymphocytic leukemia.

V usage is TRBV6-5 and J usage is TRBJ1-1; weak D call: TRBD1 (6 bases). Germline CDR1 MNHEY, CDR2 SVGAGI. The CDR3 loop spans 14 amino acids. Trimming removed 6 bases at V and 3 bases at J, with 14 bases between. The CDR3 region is CASRDSRGYTEAFF. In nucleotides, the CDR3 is TGTGCCAGCAGGGATAGCAGGGGATACACTGAAGCTTTCTTT.

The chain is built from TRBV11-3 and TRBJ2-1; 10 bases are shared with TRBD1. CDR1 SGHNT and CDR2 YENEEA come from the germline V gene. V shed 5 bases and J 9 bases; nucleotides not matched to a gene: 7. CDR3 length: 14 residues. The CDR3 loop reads CASSRGQGKGEQFF. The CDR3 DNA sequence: TGTGCCAGCAGCCGGGGACAGGGGAAGGGTGAGCAGTTCTTC. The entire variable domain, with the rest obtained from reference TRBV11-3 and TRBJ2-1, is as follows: EAGVVQSPRYKIIEKKQPVAFWCNPISGHNTLYWYLQNLGQGPELLIRYENEEAVDDSQLPKDRFSAERLKGVDSTLKIQPAELGDSAVYLCASSRGQGKGEQFFGPGTRLTVL.

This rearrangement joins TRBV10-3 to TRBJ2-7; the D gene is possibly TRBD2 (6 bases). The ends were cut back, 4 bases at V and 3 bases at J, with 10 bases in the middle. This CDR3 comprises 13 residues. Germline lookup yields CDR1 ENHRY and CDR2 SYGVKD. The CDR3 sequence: CAISVEGGYEQYF. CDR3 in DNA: TGTGCCATCAGTGTCGAGGGAGGCTACGAGCAGTACTTC.

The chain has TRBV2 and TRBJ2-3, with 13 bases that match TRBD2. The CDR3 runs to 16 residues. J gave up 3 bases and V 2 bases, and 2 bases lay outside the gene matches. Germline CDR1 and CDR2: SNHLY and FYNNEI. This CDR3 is CASSEPTSGRTDTQYF. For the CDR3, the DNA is TGTGCCAGCAGTGAACCGACTAGCGGGAGGACAGATACGCAGTATTTT.

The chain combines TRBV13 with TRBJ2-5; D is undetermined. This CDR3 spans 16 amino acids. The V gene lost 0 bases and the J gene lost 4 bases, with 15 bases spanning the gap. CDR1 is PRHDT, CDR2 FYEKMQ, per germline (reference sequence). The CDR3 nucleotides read TGTGCCAGCAGCTTAGGCCACGGCTCACCGGGAGAGACCCAGTACTTC. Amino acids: CASSLGHGSPGETQYF.